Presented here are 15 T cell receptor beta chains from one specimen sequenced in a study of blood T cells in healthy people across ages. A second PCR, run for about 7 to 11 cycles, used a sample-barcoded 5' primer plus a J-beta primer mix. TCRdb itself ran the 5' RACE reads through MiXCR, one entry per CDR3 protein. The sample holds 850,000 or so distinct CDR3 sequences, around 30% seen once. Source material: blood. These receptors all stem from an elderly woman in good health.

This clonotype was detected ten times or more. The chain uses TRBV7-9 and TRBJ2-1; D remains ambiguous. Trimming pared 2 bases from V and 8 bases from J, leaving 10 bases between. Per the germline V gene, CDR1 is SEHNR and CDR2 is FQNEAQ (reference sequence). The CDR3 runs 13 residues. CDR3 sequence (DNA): TGTGCCAGCAGCTTACCTTCAGGTTATGAGCAGTTCTTC. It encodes CASSLPSGYEQFF.

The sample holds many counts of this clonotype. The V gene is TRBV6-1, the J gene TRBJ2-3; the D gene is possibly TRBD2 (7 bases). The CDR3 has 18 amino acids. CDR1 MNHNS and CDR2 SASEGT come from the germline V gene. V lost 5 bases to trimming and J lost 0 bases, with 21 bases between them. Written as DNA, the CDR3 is TGTGCCAGCAGTCCGAATATCGGCGGGGGCACTAGCACAGATACGCAGTATTTT. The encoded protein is CASSPNIGGGTSTDTQYF.

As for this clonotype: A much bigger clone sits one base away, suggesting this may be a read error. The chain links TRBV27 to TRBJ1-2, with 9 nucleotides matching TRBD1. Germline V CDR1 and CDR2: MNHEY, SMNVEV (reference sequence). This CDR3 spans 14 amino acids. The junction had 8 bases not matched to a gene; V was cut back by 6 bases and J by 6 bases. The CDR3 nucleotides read TGTGCCAGCAGGTTCCTGGACAGGGGACATGGCTACACCTTC. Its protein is CASRFLDRGHGYTF.

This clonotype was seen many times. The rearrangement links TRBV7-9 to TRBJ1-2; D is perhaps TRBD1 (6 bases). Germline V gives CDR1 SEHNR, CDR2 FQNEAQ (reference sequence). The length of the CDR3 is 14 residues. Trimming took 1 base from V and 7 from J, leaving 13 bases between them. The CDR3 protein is CASSLEGGERGYTF. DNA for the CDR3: TGTGCCAGCAGCTTAGAGGGGGGAGAACGTGGCTACACCTTC.

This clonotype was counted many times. This chain's CDR3 is CASSQESRQGVGGYTF. In nucleotides, the CDR3 is TGCGCCAGCAGCCAAGAATCGCGACAGGGGGTCGGTGGCTACACCTTC. The rearrangement links TRBV4-1 to TRBJ1-2, with 9 bases lining up with TRBD1. This CDR3 is 16 amino acids long. Germline V gene sequence: CDR1 MGHRA, CDR2 YSYEKL. V was pared by 0 bases and J by 7 bases, with 9 bases of the junction left unmatched.

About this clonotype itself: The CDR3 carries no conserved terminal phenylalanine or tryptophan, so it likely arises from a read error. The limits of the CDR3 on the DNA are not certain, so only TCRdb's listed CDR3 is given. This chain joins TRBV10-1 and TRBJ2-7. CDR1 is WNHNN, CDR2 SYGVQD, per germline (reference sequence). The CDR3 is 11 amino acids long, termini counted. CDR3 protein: CASSPRVRAVL.

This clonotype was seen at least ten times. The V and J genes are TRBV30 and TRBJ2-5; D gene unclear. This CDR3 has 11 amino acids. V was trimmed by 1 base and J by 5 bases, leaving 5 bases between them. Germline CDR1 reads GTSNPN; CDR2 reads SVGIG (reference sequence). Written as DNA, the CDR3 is TGTGCCTGGAGTGAGTGGGAGACCCAGTACTTC. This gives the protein CAWSEWETQYF.

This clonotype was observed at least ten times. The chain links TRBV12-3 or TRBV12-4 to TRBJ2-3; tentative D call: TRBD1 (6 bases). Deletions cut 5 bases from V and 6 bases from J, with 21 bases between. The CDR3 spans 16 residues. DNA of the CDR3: TGTGCCAGCAGTCCTGACGTTTCAGGGGCCGTGGATACGCAGTATTTT. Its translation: CASSPDVSGAVDTQYF.

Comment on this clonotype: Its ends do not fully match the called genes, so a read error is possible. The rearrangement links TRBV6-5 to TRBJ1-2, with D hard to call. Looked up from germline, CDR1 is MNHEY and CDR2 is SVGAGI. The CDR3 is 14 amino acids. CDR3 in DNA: TGTGCCAGCAGATACTCAATAACGGACTATGGCTACACCTTC. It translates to CASRYSITDYGYTF.

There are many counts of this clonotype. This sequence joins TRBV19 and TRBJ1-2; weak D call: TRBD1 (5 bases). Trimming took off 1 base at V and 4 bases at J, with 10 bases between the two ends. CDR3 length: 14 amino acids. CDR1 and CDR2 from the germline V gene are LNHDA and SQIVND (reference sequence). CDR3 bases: TGTGCCAGTAGTATAGCAGGGCAGCTCTATGGCTACACCTTC. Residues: CASSIAGQLYGYTF.

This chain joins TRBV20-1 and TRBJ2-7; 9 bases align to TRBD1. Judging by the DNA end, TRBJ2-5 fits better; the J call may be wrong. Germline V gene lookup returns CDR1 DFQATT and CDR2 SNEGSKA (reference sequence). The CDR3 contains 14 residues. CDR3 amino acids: CSARDRGPRETQYF. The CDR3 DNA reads TGCAGTGCTAGGGACAGGGGACCCAGGGAGACCCAGTACTTC.

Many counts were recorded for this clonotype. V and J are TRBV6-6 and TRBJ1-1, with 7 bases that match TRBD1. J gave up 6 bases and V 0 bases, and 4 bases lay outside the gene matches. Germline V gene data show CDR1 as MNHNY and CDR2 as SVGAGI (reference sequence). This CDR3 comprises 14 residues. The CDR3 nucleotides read TGTGCCAGCAGTTACTCGACAGGGAATGCTGAAGCTTTCTTT. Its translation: CASSYSTGNAEAFF.

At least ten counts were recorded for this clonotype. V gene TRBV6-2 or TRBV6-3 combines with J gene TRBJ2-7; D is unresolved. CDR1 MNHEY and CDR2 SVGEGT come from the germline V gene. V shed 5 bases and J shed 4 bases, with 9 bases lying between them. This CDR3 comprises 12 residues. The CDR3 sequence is CASSPSLYEQYF. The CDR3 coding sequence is TGTGCCAGCAGTCCTTCCCTTTACGAGCAGTACTTC.

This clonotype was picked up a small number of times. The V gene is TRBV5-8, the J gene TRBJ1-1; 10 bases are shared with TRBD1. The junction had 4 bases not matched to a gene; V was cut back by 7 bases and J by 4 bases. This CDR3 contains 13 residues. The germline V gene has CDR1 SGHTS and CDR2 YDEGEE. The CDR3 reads CASGRDRGTEAFF. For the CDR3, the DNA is TGTGCCAGCGGCCGGGACAGGGGCACTGAAGCTTTCTTT.

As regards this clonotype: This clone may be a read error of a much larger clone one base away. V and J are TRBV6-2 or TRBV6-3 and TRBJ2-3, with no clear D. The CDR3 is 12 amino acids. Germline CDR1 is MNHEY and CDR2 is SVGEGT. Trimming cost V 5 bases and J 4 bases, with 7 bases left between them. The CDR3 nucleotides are TGTGCCAGCAGTCACTACTCAGATACGCAGTATTTT. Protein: CASSHYSDTQYF.